This T cell receptor (beta chain) stems from a study of blood T cell repertoires in COVID-19. Trimming took 1 base from V and 4 from J, leaving 11 bases between them. The germline CDR1 and CDR2 sequences are SGHRS and YFSETQ. The CDR3 has 14 amino acids. Study processing details: Quantification of nucleated cells was approximated via reference gene primer amplification. Sequenced by immunoSEQ multiplex PCR; TCRdb stores in-frame clones only, minus some. V, J and clone size are those of that table, while D and trimming were read from the DNA. The sample yields approximately 240,000 clones, approximately 91% seen once.

The chain is built from TRBV5-1 and TRBJ2-5, with D perhaps TRBD1 (6 bases). The clonotype originates from a woman aged 40 to 50 who had recovered from COVID-19. Specimen: peripheral blood. CDR3 coding DNA: TGCGCCAGCAGCTTGTTACAGGGTCCAGAGACCCAGTACTTC. It specifies CASSLLQGPETQYF.